A single sample gave rise to the 14 T cell receptor beta chains below, sequenced in a study of blood T cell repertoires in COVID-19. Profiling relied on immunoSEQ multiplex PCR, and the TCRdb table lists in-frame clones only, not all of them. The table has about 400,000 clones, around nine tenths seen once. The material sequenced was peripheral blood. The receptors shown here come from a woman aged 25 to 39 with acute or convalescent COVID-19.

The J gene is TRBJ1-4, the V gene TRBV7-9; TRBD1 aligns across 9 bases. The germline CDR1 and CDR2 sequences are SEHNR and FQNEAQ (reference sequence). CDR3 length equals 14 residues. The trim removed 6 bases at V and 4 bases at J, leaving 3 bases unmatched. DNA of the CDR3: TGTGCCAGCAGTTCGGACAGGGGTAATGAAAAACTGTTTTTT. It encodes CASSSDRGNEKLFF.

V and J are TRBV7-8 and TRBJ1-1; 7 bases fit TRBD1. Germline V gene sequence: CDR1 SGHVS, CDR2 FQNEAQ. Germline trimming cut 5 bases from V and 4 bases from J; bases unmatched to any gene: 10. The CDR3 consists of 15 residues. DNA for the CDR3: TGTGCCAGCAGCCTCATCCTGGGACAGTCCACTGAAGCTTTCTTT. Translation gives CASSLILGQSTEAFF.

This chain joins TRBV2 and TRBJ2-5, with D perhaps TRBD2 (6 bases). The CDR3 has 13 amino acids. The V end was cut by 4 bases, the J end by 7 bases, with 13 bases between. CDR1 is SNHLY, CDR2 FYNNEI, per germline. The CDR3 DNA reads as TGTGCCAGCAGTGCGGGGGAATACGGGACCCAGTACTTC. It translates to CASSAGEYGTQYF.

The genes are TRBV27 and TRBJ1-1, with unresolved D. Trimming took 2 bases from V and 10 from J, leaving 8 bases between them. Germline CDR1 reads MNHEY; CDR2 reads SMNVEV (reference sequence). The CDR3 is 11 amino acids. The DNA for the CDR3 is TGTGCCAGCAGTTTAAGAGGGCGAGCTTTCTTT. As protein: CASSLRGRAFF.

This clone has just one count. This chain joins TRBV2 and TRBJ1-1; D gene uncertain. This CDR3 is 13 amino acids long. Germline CDR1 and CDR2: SNHLY and FYNNEI. V lost 6 bases, J lost 1 base, and 9 bases lay in between. As DNA, the CDR3 is TGTGCCAGCAGGTTTCACAAGAACACTGAAGCTTTCTTT. Translating it yields CASRFHKNTEAFF.

This clone was seen only once. The gene calls are TRBV11-2 and TRBJ1-1, with 9 bases fitting TRBD1. The CDR3 runs 14 residues. Germline assignment: CDR1 SGHAT and CDR2 FQNNGV. With 5 bases clipped from V and 4 bases from J, the junction kept 5 bases outside the gene matches. The CDR3 DNA reads TGTGCCAGCAGCCCCCCGGGACAGGGCACTGAAGCTTTCTTT. It translates to CASSPPGQGTEAFF.

The DNA for the CDR3 is TGTGCCAGCAGCCAGAGGGTCTCCTACGAGCAGTACTTC. It codes for CASSQRVSYEQYF. This chain links TRBV3-1 (or the pseudogene TRBV3-2) with TRBJ2-7; D may be TRBD2 (5 bases). This CDR3 contains 13 residues. CDR1 is LGHDT and CDR2 is YNNKEL in the germline V gene (reference sequence). V was pared by 3 bases and J by 0 bases, with 6 bases between.

This chain uses TRBV10-3 with TRBJ1-4; D perhaps matches TRBD1 (6 bases). V lost 3 bases and J lost 1, with 9 bases in between. This CDR3 comprises 15 residues. CDR1 ENHRY and CDR2 SYGVKD come from the germline V gene. CDR3 bases: TGTGCCATCAGTGATAGAGGGGGAACTAATGAAAAACTGTTTTTT. The encoded protein is CAISDRGGTNEKLFF.

V is TRBV15 and J is TRBJ1-3; possible D gene TRBD1, 5 bases. Trimming removed 1 base at V and 0 bases at J, with 16 bases between. Germline V CDR1 and CDR2: LNHNV, YYDKDF (reference sequence). The CDR3 covers 18 residues. CDR3 nucleotides: TGTGCCACCAGCAGAGGGACTTTGGCGGGACTCTCTGGAAACACCATATATTTT. Protein: CATSRGTLAGLSGNTIYF.

This rearrangement joins TRBV18 to TRBJ2-5, with D maybe TRBD1 (6 bases). The germline V and J ends were trimmed by 1 base and 2 bases, with 17 bases remaining between them. CDR1 is KGHSH, CDR2 LQKENI, per germline. The CDR3 length is 17 residues. The CDR3: CASSPLTLDSNQETQYF. In DNA form, the CDR3 reads TGTGCCAGCTCACCACTTACGCTGGACAGCAATCAAGAGACCCAGTACTTC. Supplemented by reference TRBV18 and TRBJ2-5, the full variable domain reads NAGVMQNPRHLVRRRGQEARLRCSPMKGHSHVYWYRQLPEEGLKFMVYLQKENIIDESGMPKERFSAEFPKEGPSILRIQQVVRGDSAAYFCASSPLTLDSNQETQYFGPGTRLLVL.

The V gene is TRBV7-9, the J gene TRBJ1-2; D remains ambiguous. The CDR3 contains 15 residues. The V end lost 5 bases, the J end lost 8 bases, and 21 bases lay between the germline ends. Germline assignment: CDR1 SEHNR and CDR2 FQNEAQ (reference sequence). The CDR3, as DNA: TGTGCCAGCAGCCTCACGGCCGAGCAGGTTGCCGGCTACACCTTC. Encoded protein: CASSLTAEQVAGYTF. Using reference TRBV7-9 and TRBJ1-2 for the parts outside the CDR3, the full variable domain is DTGVSQNPRHKITKRGQNVTFRCDPISEHNRLYWYRQTLGQGPEFLTYFQNEAQLEKSRLLSDRFSAERPKGSFSTLEIQRTEQGDSAMYLCASSLTAEQVAGYTFGSGTRLTVV.

CDR3 sequence: CASSFTWGVTDTQYF. CDR3 DNA sequence: TGTGCCAGCAGCTTCACCTGGGGGGTCACAGATACGCAGTATTTT. The chain couples TRBV27 to TRBJ2-3, with D maybe TRBD2 (6 bases). This CDR3 comprises 15 residues. From germline, CDR1 is MNHEY and CDR2 SMNVEV (reference sequence). Trimming stripped 6 bases from V and 2 bases from J, with 15 bases between.

The chain is built from TRBV5-1 and TRBJ2-7; D call uncertain. Germline CDR1 and CDR2: SGHRS and YFSETQ. V was cut by 4 bases and J by 5 bases, with 13 bases left in between. This CDR3 has 13 amino acids. Here the CDR3 DNA reads TGCGCCAGCAGCCCAACGAGGATCCACGAGCAGTACTTC. Protein product: CASSPTRIHEQYF.

This clone has more than one count but fewer than ten. The chain recombines TRBV5-8 with TRBJ2-3; maybe TRBD2 (5 bases). With 3 bases removed from V and 7 bases from J, the gap between germline ends came to 18 bases. This CDR3 is 15 amino acids long. Germline CDR1 is SGHTS and CDR2 is YDEGEE. The CDR3 region has the DNA TGTGCCAGCAGCTCGGGAAGGGCCACTCGCAATACGCAGTATTTT. This gives the protein CASSSGRATRNTQYF.